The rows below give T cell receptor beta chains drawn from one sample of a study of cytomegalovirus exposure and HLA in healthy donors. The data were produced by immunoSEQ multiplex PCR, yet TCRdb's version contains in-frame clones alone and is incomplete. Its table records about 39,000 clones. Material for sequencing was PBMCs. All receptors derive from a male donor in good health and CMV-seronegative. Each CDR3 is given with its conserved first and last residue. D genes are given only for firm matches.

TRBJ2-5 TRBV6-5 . CASSPRGDGETQYF TGTGCCAGCAGTCCAAGGGGCGATGGAGAGACCCAGTACTTC
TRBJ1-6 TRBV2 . CASSDRGVSPLHF TGTGCCAGCAGTGACAGGGGAGTGTCACCCCTCCACTTT
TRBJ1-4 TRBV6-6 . CASTQGRGRTNEKLFF TGTGCCAGCACCCAGGGTCGAGGGAGGACTAATGAAAAACTGTTTTTT
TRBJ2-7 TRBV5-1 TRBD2 CASSLARGEGYEQYF TGCGCCAGCAGCCTCGCCCGGGGGGAAGGGTACGAGCAGTACTTC
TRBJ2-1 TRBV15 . CATSDRGSSYNEQFF TGTGCCACCAGCGACCGTGGGAGCTCCTACAATGAGCAGTTCTTC
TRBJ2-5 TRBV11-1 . CASSLGLGRETQYF TGTGCCAGCAGCTTAGGGCTGGGGCGAGAGACCCAGTACTTC
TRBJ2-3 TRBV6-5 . CASSYLDRPHTQYF TGTGCCAGCAGTTACCTAGACAGGCCCCATACGCAGTATTTT
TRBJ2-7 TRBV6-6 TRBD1 CASSYSDRGRGYEQYF TGTGCCAGCAGTTACTCCGACAGGGGAAGGGGCTACGAGCAGTACTTC
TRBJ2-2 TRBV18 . CASSPSGTAGAMIGELFF TGTGCCAGCTCACCATCAGGGACCGCGGGGGCAATGATCGGGGAGCTGTTTTTT
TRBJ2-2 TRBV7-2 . CASSYNSVANTGELFF TGTGCCAGCAGTTACAATTCTGTGGCGAACACCGGGGAGCTGTTTTTT
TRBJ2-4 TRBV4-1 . CASSLPERGYNKNIQYF TGCGCCAGCAGCCTTCCGGAACGGGGGTACAACAAAAACATTCAGTACTTC
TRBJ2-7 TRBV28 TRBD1 CASLVRDRGFEQYF TGTGCCAGCCTTGTCCGGGACAGGGGGTTCGAGCAGTACTTC
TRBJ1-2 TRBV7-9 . CASSSWTVPQSGYTF TGTGCCAGCAGCTCCTGGACAGTCCCCCAGTCAGGCTACACCTTC
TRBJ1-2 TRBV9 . CASSAGGDGGYGYTF TGTGCCAGCAGCGCTGGCGGGGACGGGGGATATGGCTACACCTTC
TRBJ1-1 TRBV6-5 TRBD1 CASRKDGQGNTEAFF TGTGCCAGCAGGAAGGATGGACAGGGTAACACTGAAGCTTTCTTT
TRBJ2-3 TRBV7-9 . CASSLAEDTQYF TGTGCCAGCAGCTTAGCGGAGGATACGCAGTATTTT
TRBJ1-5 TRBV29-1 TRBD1 CSVWTGSNQPQHF TGCAGCGTTTGGACAGGGTCGAATCAGCCCCAGCATTTT
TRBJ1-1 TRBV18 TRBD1 CASSLSLGQGNPEAFF TGTGCCAGCTCACTTAGCCTCGGACAGGGGAACCCTGAAGCTTTCTTT
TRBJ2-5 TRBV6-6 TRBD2 CASGLSGGQETQYF TGTGCCAGCGGGCTTAGCGGGGGCCAGGAGACCCAGTACTTC
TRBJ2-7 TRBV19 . CASSIVADTSYEQYF TGTGCCAGTAGTATCGTAGCGGACACCTCCTACGAGCAGTACTTC
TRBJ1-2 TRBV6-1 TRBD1 CASSVTGGSYGYTF TGTGCCAGCAGTGTAACAGGGGGCAGCTATGGCTACACCTTC
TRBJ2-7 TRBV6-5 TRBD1 CASSYSGQGRNYEQYF TGTGCCAGCAGTTACTCGGGACAGGGGCGAAACTACGAGCAGTACTTC
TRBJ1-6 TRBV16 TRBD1 CASSPGGGQRLNSPLHF TGTGCCAGCAGCCCCGGGGGGGGACAGCGACTTAATTCACCCCTCCACTTT
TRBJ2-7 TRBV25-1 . CASTEGGFSYEQYF TGTGCCAGCACCGAAGGAGGGTTTTCCTACGAGCAGTACTTC
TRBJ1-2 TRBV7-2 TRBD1 CASSLDPGQGFGYTF TGTGCCAGCAGCTTAGATCCGGGACAGGGGTTTGGCTACACCTTC
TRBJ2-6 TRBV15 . CATSLGSSGANVLTF TGTGCCACCAGCCTCGGGAGCTCCGGGGCCAACGTCCTGACTTTC
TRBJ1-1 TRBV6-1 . CASSESGRTTEAFF TGTGCCAGCAGTGAATCAGGACGGACAACTGAAGCTTTCTTT
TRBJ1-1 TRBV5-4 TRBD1 CASGTGVWMNTEAFF TGTGCCAGCGGAACAGGGGTTTGGATGAACACTGAAGCTTTCTTT
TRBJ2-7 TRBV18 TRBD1 CASSQGDRVSYEQYF TGTGCCAGCTCACAAGGGGACAGGGTCTCCTACGAGCAGTACTTC
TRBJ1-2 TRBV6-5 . CASSSPSSYGYTF TGTGCCAGCAGTTCCCCCTCCAGCTATGGCTACACCTTC
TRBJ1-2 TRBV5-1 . CASSPDSNYGYTF TGCGCCAGCAGCCCGGACAGTAACTATGGCTACACCTTC
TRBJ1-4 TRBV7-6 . CASSLIAGAGEKLFF TGTGCCAGCAGCTTAATTGCAGGGGCAGGTGAAAAACTGTTTTTT
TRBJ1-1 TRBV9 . CASSPPGGNTEAFF TGTGCCAGCAGCCCCCCCGGTGGGAACACTGAAGCTTTCTTT
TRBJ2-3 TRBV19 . CASSIGFPRGTQYF TGTGCCAGTAGTATAGGCTTCCCTCGGGGTACGCAGTATTTT
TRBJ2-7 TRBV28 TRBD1 CASSRGTGTYEQYF TGTGCCAGCAGCCGGGGGACAGGAACCTACGAGCAGTACTTC
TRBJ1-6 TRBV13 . CASSLGGVRPNSPLHF TGTGCCAGCAGCTTAGGTGGCGTCAGGCCTAATTCACCCCTCCACTTT
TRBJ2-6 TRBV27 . CASGRQSGANVLTF TGTGCCAGCGGCCGACAGTCTGGGGCCAACGTCCTGACTTTC
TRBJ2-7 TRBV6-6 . CASVAGASSYEQYF TGTGCCAGCGTTGCAGGGGCCAGCTCCTACGAGCAGTACTTC
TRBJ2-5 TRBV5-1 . CASSSGRHSETQYF TGCGCCAGCAGCTCGGGAAGACACTCGGAGACCCAGTACTTC